Sequencing of this TCR beta chain was carried out in a study of blood T cells in healthy people across ages. Findings and caveats of the study: Observed TCR beta diversity showed a strong correlation with the percentage of naive T cells as measured by flow cytometry.

The authors extracted at least 5.5 micrograms of total RNA per sample. CDR1 KGHSH and CDR2 LQKENI come from the germline V gene. The CDR3 sequence is 18 residues long. With 0 bases clipped from V and 5 bases from J, the junction kept 9 bases outside the gene matches. Notes on this clonotype: Antigen: not known.

The use of a sample-barcoded 5' primer and a J-beta primer mix characterized a second PCR of about 6 to 11 cycles. Samples each returned at least 2.5 million CDR3-containing paired-end reads. TCRdb re-analysed the 5' RACE reads in MiXCR, keeping a single row per CDR3 protein. The sample lists approximately 1,000,000 distinct CDR3 sequences, roughly two fifths occurring once. Sequenced: blood. The genes are TRBV18 and TRBJ2-3, with TRBD1 identical over 12 bases. This receptor was identified in a man younger than 30 in good health. CDR3 bases: TGTGCCAGCTCACCACCCTCGGGACAGGGGGCAATTGGAGATACGCAGTATTTT. This translates into CASSPPSGQGAIGDTQYF.